A single sample is the source of the 28 T cell receptor beta chains below, sequenced in a study of PD-L1 blockade in urothelial cancer. Clones were read by immunoSEQ multiplex PCR, and TCRdb kept only the in-frame ones, dropping some. The table shows more than 30,000 clones, with over 80% occurring only once. The sample here was PBMCs, taken around atezolizumab (anti-PD-L1) treatment. These receptors all stem from a man aged 45-65 years with urothelial cancer.

The chain couples TRBV19 to TRBJ2-7, with TRBD1 identical over 9 bases. CDR1 is LNHDA, CDR2 SQIVND, per germline (reference sequence). The length of the CDR3 is 15 residues. V dropped 3 bases and J dropped 3; count of bases not matched to a gene: 6. The DNA of the CDR3 is TGTGCCAGTAGTATCGCGGGACAGGGCTACTACGAGCAGTACTTC. Protein sequence: CASSIAGQGYYEQYF.

This sequence joins TRBV5-1 and TRBJ2-5, with 9 nucleotides matching TRBD1. V dropped 6 bases and J dropped 5; count of bases not matched to a gene: 8. The CDR3 is 14 residues long. Germline CDR1 reads SGHRS; CDR2 reads YFSETQ. The CDR3 reads CASTDRGKVETQYF. The CDR3 DNA is TGCGCCAGCACGGACAGGGGTAAAGTGGAGACCCAGTACTTC.

This clone was counted a few times. The chain joins TRBV2 to TRBJ2-1; D may be TRBD2 (5 bases). V was trimmed by 3 bases and J by 7 bases, leaving 10 bases between them. The germline V gene has CDR1 SNHLY and CDR2 FYNNEI. The length of the CDR3 is 13 residues. The CDR3 DNA follows: TGTGCCAGCAGTGACTTTAGAGGGAATGAGCAGTTCTTC. It is translated as CASSDFRGNEQFF.

This chain connects TRBV6-5 to TRBJ1-4; possibly TRBD1 for D (5 bases). With 3 bases removed from V and 5 bases from J, the gap between germline ends came to 10 bases. CDR3 length equals 14 residues. Germline CDR1 and CDR2: MNHEY and SVGAGI. This chain's CDR3 is CASSYRRGNEKLFF. In DNA, the CDR3 is TGTGCCAGCAGTTATAGGAGGGGCAATGAAAAACTGTTTTTT.

The CDR3 DNA reads as TGTGCCAGCAGCTTGGCGGGGGGGCAGAGCACCGGGGAGCTGTTTTTT. The encoded protein is CASSLAGGQSTGELFF. The V call is TRBV5-6, the J call TRBJ2-2, with 8 nucleotides matching TRBD2. V lost 0 bases to trimming and J lost 4 bases; unmatched junction nucleotides: 5. This CDR3 has 16 residues. The germline V gene has CDR1 SGHDT and CDR2 YYEEEE.

This chain connects TRBV18 to TRBJ2-1; TRBD1 might be the D (5 bases). V was cut by 1 base and J by 7 bases, with 5 bases left in between. Germline assignment: CDR1 KGHSH and CDR2 LQKENI. The length of the CDR3 is 12 residues. The CDR3 coding sequence is TGTGCCAGCTCACCACAGGGGAATGAGCAGTTCTTC. This translates into CASSPQGNEQFF.

V usage is TRBV6-5 and J usage is TRBJ1-5; D remains unclear. CDR1 and CDR2 from the germline V gene are MNHEY and SVGAGI. The CDR3 runs to 14 residues. Trimming removed 3 bases at V and 6 bases at J, with 12 bases between. Written as DNA, the CDR3 is TGTGCCAGCAGTTATCAAGGAGGCGGTCAGCCCCAGCATTTT. This codes for CASSYQGGGQPQHF.

The rearrangement uses TRBV2 and TRBJ1-5, with D unresolved. This CDR3 spans 13 amino acids. The ends were cut back, 7 bases at V and 7 bases at J, with 14 bases in the middle. The germline gives CDR1 SNHLY, CDR2 FYNNEI. The DNA of the CDR3 is TGTGCCAGCACCGGCCCTAGCGGGCAGCCCCAGCATTTT. It yields the protein CASTGPSGQPQHF.

V gene TRBV9 combines with J gene TRBJ2-1, with D perhaps matching TRBD1 (6 bases). The germline gives CDR1 SGDLS, CDR2 YYNGEE. V lost 0 bases and J 10 bases, leaving 11 bases between the germline ends. The CDR3 is made up of 13 amino acids. The CDR3 DNA sequence: TGTGCCAGCAGCGTAGTATCTGGGGGCGAGCAGTTCTTC. Translated, it gives CASSVVSGGEQFF.

The chain joins TRBV28 to TRBJ2-3; weak D call: TRBD2 (5 bases). Trimming stripped 1 base from V and 4 bases from J, with 18 bases between. In germline, CDR1 is MDHEN, CDR2 SYDVKM. There are 17 residues in the CDR3. The CDR3 region is CASSLSHPGIGPDTQYF. CDR3 nucleotides: TGTGCCAGCAGTTTATCCCACCCGGGAATCGGGCCAGATACGCAGTATTTT.

This clone was observed once. V gene TRBV11-2 combines with J gene TRBJ2-1, with TRBD2 matching over 8 bases. The germline V gene encodes CDR1 SGHAT and CDR2 FQNNGV. CDR3 length: 12 amino acids. After removal of 5 bases from V and 15 bases from J, the junction contained 9 bases not matched to a gene. The CDR3 loop is CASSNLAGQWFF. Here the CDR3 DNA reads TGTGCCAGCAGCAACCTAGCGGGTCAATGGTTCTTC.

The rearrangement links TRBV6-1 to TRBJ2-5; a weak D match, TRBD1 (5 bases). V shed 3 bases and J shed 4 bases, with 15 bases lying between them. CDR3 length equals 15 residues. From germline, CDR1 is MNHNS and CDR2 SASEGT. The CDR3 protein is CASSDTGPWGETQYF. The DNA of the CDR3 is TGTGCCAGCAGTGACACAGGACCCTGGGGAGAGACCCAGTACTTC.

The chain combines TRBV19 with TRBJ1-4; 8 bases agree with TRBD1. The CDR3 length is 14 residues. Germline values: CDR1 LNHDA, CDR2 SQIVND (reference sequence). The V and J ends lost 5 bases and 5 bases, in that order; junction bases with no gene match: 4. CDR3 sequence: CASSLQGVNEKLFF. The CDR3 DNA reads as TGTGCCAGTAGTCTACAGGGGGTCAATGAAAAACTGTTTTTT.

V usage is TRBV11-3 and J usage is TRBJ2-1; tentative D call: TRBD2 (6 bases). CDR3 length equals 15 residues. Germline V gene data show CDR1 as SGHNT and CDR2 as YENEEA. Trimming took 5 bases from V and 8 from J, leaving 19 bases between them. CDR3 DNA sequence: TGTGCCAGCAGCCGGCCGGGACTCGAGTTCGATGAGCAGTTCTTC. It encodes CASSRPGLEFDEQFF.

This chain uses TRBV11-3 with TRBJ2-1, with a weak D call TRBD2 (6 bases). Trimming removed 4 bases at V and 3 bases at J, with 10 bases between. The germline V gene has CDR1 SGHNT and CDR2 YENEEA. This CDR3 spans 14 amino acids. Here the CDR3 DNA reads TGTGCCAGCAGCTCACCCGGGGGCTACAATGAGCAGTTCTTC. Its protein is CASSSPGGYNEQFF.

The chain uses TRBV18 and TRBJ1-1; 9 positions match TRBD1. This CDR3 region has 14 residues. Unmatched junction bases numbered 1, after V lost 5 bases and J lost 0 bases. Looked up from germline, CDR1 is KGHSH and CDR2 is LQKENI. The DNA for the CDR3 is TGTGCCAGCTCAAGACAGGGGGTGAACACTGAAGCTTTCTTT. Translated, it gives CASSRQGVNTEAFF.

CDR3 region: CASSKDRAGGNTIYF. CDR3 nucleotides: TGTGCCAGCAGTAAGGACAGGGCGGGCGGAAACACCATATATTTT. The chain is built from TRBV2 and TRBJ1-3; TRBD1 agrees at 8 bases. CDR1 is SNHLY, CDR2 FYNNEI, per germline. The CDR3 consists of 15 residues. V shed 5 bases, J shed 4 bases, and the junction held 7 bases outside the gene matches.

This chain joins TRBV11-2 and TRBJ2-7; 9 nucleotides line up with TRBD2. Germline values: CDR1 SGHAT, CDR2 FQNNGV. V trimming: 5 bases; J trimming: 4 bases; junction bases outside the gene matches: 18. The CDR3 has 18 residues. The CDR3 DNA sequence: TGTGCCAGCAGCCCCCGGCTTCTAGCGGGACTGGGGATGTACGAGCAGTACTTC. This encodes CASSPRLLAGLGMYEQYF.

The chain combines TRBV11-3 with TRBJ2-5; tentative D call: TRBD1 (7 bases). Trimming took off 5 bases at V and 4 bases at J, with 11 bases between the two ends. The CDR3 is 13 residues long. Germline V gene sequence: CDR1 SGHNT, CDR2 YENEEA. The DNA for the CDR3 is TGTGCCAGCAGCGCGGGACAGTTAGAGACCCAGTACTTC. It codes for CASSAGQLETQYF.

The chain couples TRBV30 to TRBJ1-5, with D maybe TRBD1 (6 bases). This CDR3 is 14 amino acids long. Trimming removed 3 bases at V and 7 bases at J, with 16 bases between. Germline V gives CDR1 GTSNPN, CDR2 SVGIG (reference sequence). CDR3 coding DNA: TGTGCCTGGAGCATCGGACAGAGGAGCCAGCCCCAGCATTTT. This sequence encodes CAWSIGQRSQPQHF.

This clone was detected only once. This chain connects TRBV5-1 to TRBJ2-2, with 13 bases lining up with TRBD2. The length of the CDR3 is 17 residues. Germline V gene data show CDR1 as SGHRS and CDR2 as YFSETQ. V lost 4 bases, J lost 2 bases, and 5 bases stayed unmatched. The CDR3 is CASSLWTSGGNTGELFF. Here the CDR3 DNA reads TGCGCCAGCAGCCTCTGGACTAGCGGGGGAAACACCGGGGAGCTGTTTTTT.

This clone appeared once. The rearrangement uses TRBV6-5 and TRBJ1-5; no reliable D call. CDR3 length: 13 residues. CDR1 is MNHEY, CDR2 SVGAGI, per germline. Trimming left V 6 bases short and J 5 bases short, with 11 bases between. For the CDR3, the DNA is TGTGCCAGCAGCGACCTGGGCCATCAGCCCCAGCATTTT. This encodes CASSDLGHQPQHF.

The chain has TRBV7-2 and TRBJ2-3; D perhaps matches TRBD2 (5 bases). The V gene's germline CDR1 is SGHTA and CDR2 FQGNSA. The CDR3 sequence is 16 residues long. The V end was cut by 5 bases, the J end by 1 base, with 16 bases between. The CDR3: CASSQSPGFGTDTQYF. CDR3 bases: TGTGCCAGCAGCCAAAGCCCGGGGTTTGGCACAGATACGCAGTATTTT.

The J gene is TRBJ2-7, the V gene TRBV9; TRBD1 aligns across 9 bases. V gave up 3 bases and J gave up 1 base; unmatched junction bases: 5. CDR1 is SGDLS, CDR2 YYNGEE, per germline. The CDR3 consists of 15 residues. Here the CDR3 reads CASSAEGTGSYEQYF. The CDR3 DNA is TGTGCCAGCAGCGCGGAAGGGACAGGGTCCTACGAGCAGTACTTC.

This clone was detected once. This chain joins TRBV5-6 and TRBJ2-7; 8 bases map to TRBD2. The CDR3 consists of 14 residues. V was clipped by 0 bases and J by 7 bases; unmatched bases: 6. Germline assignment: CDR1 SGHDT and CDR2 YYEEEE. The chain's CDR3 is CASSLAGRVVEQYF. The CDR3 DNA follows: TGTGCCAGCAGCTTGGCCGGGAGGGTGGTAGAGCAGTACTTC.

The chain carries TRBV18 and TRBJ1-2; 7 bases line up with TRBD1. In germline, CDR1 is KGHSH, CDR2 LQKENI. This CDR3 has 15 residues. Trimming cost V 3 bases and J 4 bases; bases outside gene matches: 8. CDR3 in amino acids: CASSPQGVDAYGYTF. The CDR3 nucleotides read TGTGCCAGCTCACCTCAGGGGGTGGATGCCTATGGCTACACCTTC. Full variable domain (rest looked up from reference TRBV18 and TRBJ1-2): NAGVMQNPRHLVRRRGQEARLRCSPMKGHSHVYWYRQLPEEGLKFMVYLQKENIIDESGMPKERFSAEFPKEGPSILRIQQVVRGDSAAYFCASSPQGVDAYGYTFGSGTRLTVV.

This clone was observed a handful of times. The chain links TRBV7-9 to TRBJ1-5, with 7 bases matching TRBD1. From germline, CDR1 is SEHNR and CDR2 FQNEAQ (reference sequence). The length of the CDR3 is 14 residues. The V gene end was trimmed by 4 bases and the J gene end by 5 bases; junction bases not matched to a gene: 5. The CDR3 DNA is TGTGCCAGCAGCTCGGACAGGATCTATCAGCCCCAGCATTTT. Its protein is CASSSDRIYQPQHF.

The chain links TRBV7-9 to TRBJ2-3; D is unresolved. CDR3 length: 12 residues. Between the trimmed V and J ends, which lost 1 base and 6 bases, there was a span of 5 bases. Germline CDR1 and CDR2: SEHNR and FQNEAQ (reference sequence). The DNA of the CDR3 is TGTGCCAGCAGCTTAGTTGCGGATACGCAGTATTTT. Translating gives CASSLVADTQYF. Based on the CDR3 plus reference TRBV7-9 and TRBJ2-3, the full variable domain is DTGVSQNPRHKITKRGQNVTFRCDPISEHNRLYWYRQTLGQGPEFLTYFQNEAQLEKSRLLSDRFSAERPKGSFSTLEIQRTEQGDSAMYLCASSLVADTQYFGPGTRLTVL.